The present T cell receptor (beta chain) was sequenced within a study of vaccination effects on CD4 cells after COVID-19. Whole-study results and caveats: After vaccination, at late timepoints, clones induced by infection and by vaccine contracted markedly.

The method was immunoSEQ multiplex PCR; TCRdb's version includes in-frame clones alone and lacks a portion of them. The data contain more than 40,000 clones, 70% to 85% of them seen just once; the ten biggest clones take up about 3%. The ends were cut back, 5 bases at V and 4 bases at J, with 9 bases in the middle. CDR1 is SGHTA and CDR2 is FQGTGA in the germline V gene. This CDR3 is 13 amino acids long. About this clone: Its specificity is unknown.

Peptide-pool stimulation followed by sequencing identified expanded antigen-specific CD4+ clonotypes in the ViraFEST assay. After roughly 9 days in culture, the CD4+ T cells were isolated. Vaccine recipients had no previous SARS-CoV-2 infection; their nucleocapsid antibodies were negative. At days 3 and 7, half of the medium was exchanged for IL-2 medium. The sample in question was CD4+ T cells from PBMCs cultured with HCoV-NL63 spike peptides, obtained before COVID-19 vaccination. The chain couples TRBV7-3 to TRBJ1-5, with D unclear. The TCR sequence derives from a human donor who received a COVID-19 vaccine. The CDR3 is CASSTGPNQPQHF. Written as DNA, the CDR3 is TGTGCCAGCAGCACCGGACCTAATCAGCCCCAGCATTTT.